This entry lists 10 T cell receptor beta chains sequenced from one sample in a study of blood T cell repertoires in COVID-19. The assay was immunoSEQ multiplex PCR, and TCRdb's table has in-frame clones only and misses some. The sample yields 60,000 or so clones, around 90% seen once. The specimen sequenced was peripheral blood. Receptors originate from a man in his sixties with active COVID-19.

The chain uses TRBV18 and TRBJ2-2; 8 positions agree with TRBD1. CDR3 length: 16 residues. Unmatched junction bases numbered 6, after V lost 3 bases and J lost 3 bases. CDR1 and CDR2 (germline): KGHSH, LQKENI. The DNA of the CDR3 is TGTGCCAGCTCACCGACAGGGGCGACCCACACCGGGGAGCTGTTTTTT. It encodes CASSPTGATHTGELFF. The whole variable domain, filled in from reference TRBV18 and TRBJ2-2, reads NAGVMQNPRHLVRRRGQEARLRCSPMKGHSHVYWYRQLPEEGLKFMVYLQKENIIDESGMPKERFSAEFPKEGPSILRIQQVVRGDSAAYFCASSPTGATHTGELFFGEGSRLTVL.

The chain couples TRBV6-1 to TRBJ2-1; D perhaps matches TRBD1 (6 bases). Germline V gene sequence: CDR1 MNHNS, CDR2 SASEGT. CDR3 length equals 13 residues. V lost 0 bases and J 9 bases, leaving 9 bases between the germline ends. The DNA for the CDR3 is TGTGCCAGCAGTGAAGCCAGGACAGCTGAGCAGTTCTTC. As protein: CASSEARTAEQFF.

The chain recombines TRBV7-3 with TRBJ2-3, with 15 bases lining up with TRBD2. Germline V gene data show CDR1 as SGHTA and CDR2 as FQGTGA. V shed 5 bases, J shed 3 bases, and the junction held 9 bases outside the gene matches. This CDR3 region has 18 residues. CDR3 sequence reads: CASSQGAGTSGRTDTQYF. The DNA of the CDR3 is TGTGCCAGCAGCCAGGGGGCGGGGACTAGCGGGAGGACAGATACGCAGTATTTT.

The rearrangement uses TRBV15 and TRBJ1-5; the D gene is possibly TRBD1 (5 bases). The germline CDR1 and CDR2 sequences are LNHNV and YYDKDF (reference sequence). Trimming shortened V by 4 bases and J by 4 bases, and 11 bases separated the two germline ends. This CDR3 region has 14 residues. CDR3 region: CATSTDSLNQPQHF. CDR3 DNA sequence: TGTGCCACCAGCACCGACAGCCTTAATCAGCCCCAGCATTTT.

The table lists this clone with a count of one. This sequence joins TRBV13 and TRBJ1-1, with TRBD1 identical over 7 bases. J was trimmed by 1 base and V by 5 bases; bases with no gene match: 7. This CDR3 has 15 residues. In germline, CDR1 is PRHDT, CDR2 FYEKMQ (reference sequence). The CDR3 bases are TGTGCCAGCAGCCCGGCGCCAGGGGGGAACACTGAAGCTTTCTTT. This gives the protein CASSPAPGGNTEAFF.

The V and J genes are TRBV6-5 and TRBJ2-1; TRBD2 matches at 12 bases. J lost 9 bases, V lost 0 bases, and 6 bases had no gene match. The CDR3 is 16 amino acids. In germline, CDR1 is MNHEY, CDR2 SVGAGI. The CDR3 bases are TGTGCCAGCAGTTACTCCCCTAGCGGGGGGGCGGGTGAGCAGTTCTTC. This codes for CASSYSPSGGAGEQFF.

This chain joins TRBV7-3 and TRBJ2-3, with 9 bases that match TRBD2. Germline CDR1 SGHTA, CDR2 FQGTGA. The CDR3 consists of 17 residues. The V and J ends lost 4 bases and 1 base, in that order; junction bases with no gene match: 9. Here the CDR3 DNA reads TGTGCCAGCAGCTGGGGTAGCGGGGGAGAACGCACAGATACGCAGTATTTT. This encodes CASSWGSGGERTDTQYF.

The J gene is TRBJ2-5, the V gene TRBV18; possibly TRBD1 for D (7 bases). CDR3 size: 15 residues. CDR1 and CDR2 (germline): KGHSH, LQKENI. The V gene lost 6 bases and the J gene lost 9 bases, with 23 bases spanning the gap. CDR3 residues: CASSRETGPLGAQYF. The CDR3 DNA follows: TGTGCCAGCTCCCGGGAGACAGGGCCCCTGGGTGCCCAGTACTTC.

This rearrangement joins TRBV5-1 to TRBJ1-6, with D possibly being TRBD1 (5 bases). This CDR3 is 20 amino acids long. V was shortened by 0 bases and J by 2 bases, with 21 bases between the two germline ends. Germline V gene sequence: CDR1 SGHRS, CDR2 YFSETQ. CDR3: CASSLDPLDTELTYNSPLHF. The CDR3 DNA reads TGCGCCAGCAGCTTGGACCCCCTGGACACAGAGTTAACCTATAATTCACCCCTCCACTTT.

This CDR3 is CASSLGTGGAFSGNTIYF. The CDR3 nucleotides read TGCGCCAGCAGCTTGGGGACAGGGGGCGCATTTTCTGGAAACACCATATATTTT. The chain recombines TRBV5-1 with TRBJ1-3; 11 bases agree with TRBD1. Germline-derived CDR1 and CDR2 are SGHRS and YFSETQ. V lost 0 bases, J lost 1 base, and 6 bases stayed unmatched. This CDR3 is 18 amino acids long.